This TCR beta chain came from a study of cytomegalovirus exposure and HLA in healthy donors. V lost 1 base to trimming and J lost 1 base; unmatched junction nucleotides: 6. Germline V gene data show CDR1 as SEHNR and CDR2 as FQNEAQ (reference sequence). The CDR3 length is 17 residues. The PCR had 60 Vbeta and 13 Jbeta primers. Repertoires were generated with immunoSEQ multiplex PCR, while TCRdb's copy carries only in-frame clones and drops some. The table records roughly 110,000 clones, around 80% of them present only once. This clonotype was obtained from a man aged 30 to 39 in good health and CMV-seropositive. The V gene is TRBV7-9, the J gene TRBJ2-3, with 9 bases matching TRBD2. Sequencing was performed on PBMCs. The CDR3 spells CASSLVSAGGRTDTQYF. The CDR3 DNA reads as TGTGCCAGCAGCTTAGTGAGTGCGGGGGGGCGCACAGATACGCAGTATTTT.